The 17 T cell receptor beta chains given below trace back to one sample, sequenced in a study of cytomegalovirus exposure and HLA in healthy donors. Both 60 Vbeta primers and 13 Jbeta primers went into the PCR. Sequenced by immunoSEQ multiplex PCR; TCRdb stores in-frame clones only, minus some. Of 99,000 or so clones in the sample, roughly 85% are singletons; the top ten hold approximately 5%. Material for sequencing was PBMCs. Source of these receptors: a man aged 60-69 years in good health and CMV-seropositive.

The chain combines TRBV6-1 with TRBJ1-4; tentative D call: TRBD1 (6 bases). V dropped 6 bases and J dropped 7 bases, with 18 bases sitting between them. The length of the CDR3 is 15 residues. CDR1 is MNHNS and CDR2 is SASEGT in the germline V gene. CDR3 residues: CASRRDRSLSEKLFF. The CDR3 nucleotides are TGTGCCAGCAGGCGAGACAGGTCCTTGAGTGAAAAACTGTTTTTT.

DNA for the CDR3: TGTGCCAGCTCACCACAGTATGGCGACTCGGGGACTGAAGCTTTCTTT. Amino acid sequence: CASSPQYGDSGTEAFF. The genes are TRBV18 and TRBJ1-1; D is unresolved. Trimming cost V 1 base and J 5 bases, with 17 bases left between them. Germline assignment: CDR1 KGHSH and CDR2 LQKENI. The CDR3 spans 16 residues.

This clone was seen only once. V usage is TRBV6-5 and J usage is TRBJ2-1; no definite D call. The CDR3 spans 15 residues. CDR1 is MNHEY, CDR2 SVGAGI, per germline. CDR3 region: CGRILTTFLDNEQFF. The CDR3, as DNA: TGTGGGCGGATTCTTACGACCTTCTTAGACAATGAGCAGTTCTTC.

In this sample, this clone turned up once. The rearrangement uses TRBV6-5 and TRBJ1-2; D gene unclear. V gave up 5 bases and J gave up 5 bases, with 12 bases separating them. The CDR3 has 13 amino acids. Per the germline V gene, CDR1 is MNHEY and CDR2 is SVGAGI. CDR3 amino acids: CASSGPERYGYTF. The CDR3 DNA reads TGTGCCAGCAGTGGGCCGGAACGTTATGGCTACACCTTC.

The CDR3 protein is CASSLQGLVTEAFF. In DNA, the CDR3 is TGTGCCAGCAGTTTACAGGGTCTAGTCACTGAAGCTTTCTTT. This chain connects TRBV25-1 to TRBJ1-1; tentative D call: TRBD1 (6 bases). Deletions cut 5 bases from V and 4 bases from J, with 14 bases between. Germline values: CDR1 MGHDK, CDR2 SYGVNS. The CDR3 spans 14 residues.

The rearrangement uses TRBV6-1 and TRBJ2-1, with 11 bases identical to TRBD1. The CDR3 totals 15 residues. CDR1 and CDR2 from the germline V gene are MNHNS and SASEGT. The trim removed 7 bases at V and 6 bases at J, leaving 8 bases unmatched. CDR3 residues: CASTNEGTGGNEQFF. The CDR3 DNA reads as TGTGCCAGCACCAACGAAGGGACAGGGGGCAATGAGCAGTTCTTC.

The chain links TRBV7-6 to TRBJ1-3; no reliable D call. The CDR3 is 16 residues long. Germline CDR1 SGHVS, CDR2 FNYEAQ. With 1 base removed from V and 4 bases from J, the gap between germline ends came to 14 bases. The CDR3 region is CASSLGQSSEGNTIYF. The CDR3 bases are TGTGCCAGCAGCTTAGGACAATCGTCTGAGGGAAACACCATATATTTT.

V gene TRBV5-1 combines with J gene TRBJ1-4; no clear D. Germline CDR1 reads SGHRS; CDR2 reads YFSETQ. The CDR3 runs 16 residues. Trimming removed 2 bases from V and 7 bases from J, with 18 bases in between. Written as DNA, the CDR3 is TGCGCCAGCAGCTTAACACCGGGGTCCCGGGGTGAAAAACTGTTTTTT. This sequence encodes CASSLTPGSRGEKLFF. The full variable domain, with the rest looked up from reference TRBV5-1 and TRBJ1-4, is KAGVTQTPRYLIKTRGQQVTLSCSPISGHRSVSWYQQTPGQGLQFLFEYFSETQRNKGNFPGRFSGRQFSNSRSEMNVSTLELGDSALYLCASSLTPGSRGEKLFFGSGTQLSVL.

The chain employs TRBV5-1 and TRBJ2-3; perhaps TRBD1 as D (6 bases). The CDR3 loop spans 16 amino acids. With 0 bases removed from V and 0 bases from J, the gap between germline ends came to 11 bases. The germline CDR1 and CDR2 sequences are SGHRS and YFSETQ. The CDR3 region has the DNA TGCGCCAGCAGCTTGGATTTGACAGGTAGCACAGATACGCAGTATTTT. This translates into CASSLDLTGSTDTQYF.

The chain recombines TRBV7-2 with TRBJ2-1; D possibly corresponds to TRBD2 (6 bases). The V and J ends lost 2 bases and 7 bases respectively, with 18 bases between them. Germline V CDR1 and CDR2: SGHTA, FQGNSA. The length of the CDR3 is 16 residues. The CDR3 nucleotides are TGTGCCAGCAGCTTACCCGGACTACCGGCGAAGAATGAGCAGTTCTTC. Its protein is CASSLPGLPAKNEQFF.

The chain links TRBV10-3 to TRBJ1-1; D ambiguous. The V gene lost 0 bases and the J gene lost 4 bases, with 12 bases spanning the gap. Germline CDR1 and CDR2: ENHRY and SYGVKD. The CDR3 consists of 15 residues. CDR3 residues: CAISESKRGVTEAFF. For the CDR3, the DNA is TGTGCCATCAGTGAGTCGAAACGCGGGGTCACTGAAGCTTTCTTT.

The sample holds a few counts of this clone. The chain uses TRBV27 and TRBJ1-6; D unresolved. Germline V gene data show CDR1 as MNHEY and CDR2 as SMNVEV (reference sequence). The ends were cut back, 4 bases at V and 7 bases at J, with 11 bases in the middle. The CDR3 loop spans 14 amino acids. DNA of the CDR3: TGTGCCAGCAGTTCTTCTGGAGAAAATTCACCCCTCCACTTT. Translating it yields CASSSSGENSPLHF.

This chain links TRBV7-8 with TRBJ1-3; D is undetermined. V lost 7 bases and J lost 1, with 26 bases in between. The length of the CDR3 is 19 residues. The germline V gene encodes CDR1 SGHVS and CDR2 FQNEAQ. CDR3 sequence: CASKPSSQVFLSSGNTIYF. The CDR3, as DNA: TGTGCCAGCAAGCCTTCATCGCAGGTTTTTCTCTCGTCTGGAAACACCATATATTTT.

The chain carries TRBV21-1 and TRBJ2-1; TRBD2 was called by the table and not checked on the DNA. TRBV21-1 represents a pseudogene. The CDR3 length is 17 residues. The CDR3 reads CASSKALERGGHNEQFF. The CDR3 nucleotides are TGTGCCAGCAGCAAAGCGCTGGAGCGGGGGGGCCACAATGAGCAGTTCTTC.

In this sample, this clone turned up a few times. This chain joins TRBV19 and TRBJ2-5; maybe TRBD2 (5 bases). Per the germline V gene, CDR1 is LNHDA and CDR2 is SQIVND (reference sequence). Trimming left V 4 bases short and J 1 base short, with 13 bases between. The CDR3 runs 15 residues. This CDR3 is CASSTGGLPQETQYF. The CDR3 DNA reads TGTGCCAGTAGTACGGGCGGGCTCCCCCAAGAGACCCAGTACTTC.

V gene TRBV5-6 combines with J gene TRBJ1-5; D is possibly TRBD1 (5 bases). This CDR3 spans 14 amino acids. The ends were cut back, 0 bases at V and 9 bases at J, with 13 bases in the middle. The V gene's germline CDR1 is SGHDT and CDR2 YYEEEE. The CDR3 reads CASSLGQGWRPQHF. The CDR3, as DNA: TGTGCCAGCAGCTTGGGGCAGGGTTGGAGGCCCCAGCATTTT.

The chain couples TRBV18 to TRBJ2-7; D call uncertain. Trimming left V 0 bases short and J 4 bases short, with 7 bases between. Germline CDR1 is KGHSH and CDR2 is LQKENI. The CDR3 sequence is 13 residues long. CDR3 region: CASSPPDGYEQYF. The CDR3 DNA reads as TGTGCCAGCTCACCACCTGACGGGTACGAGCAGTACTTC.